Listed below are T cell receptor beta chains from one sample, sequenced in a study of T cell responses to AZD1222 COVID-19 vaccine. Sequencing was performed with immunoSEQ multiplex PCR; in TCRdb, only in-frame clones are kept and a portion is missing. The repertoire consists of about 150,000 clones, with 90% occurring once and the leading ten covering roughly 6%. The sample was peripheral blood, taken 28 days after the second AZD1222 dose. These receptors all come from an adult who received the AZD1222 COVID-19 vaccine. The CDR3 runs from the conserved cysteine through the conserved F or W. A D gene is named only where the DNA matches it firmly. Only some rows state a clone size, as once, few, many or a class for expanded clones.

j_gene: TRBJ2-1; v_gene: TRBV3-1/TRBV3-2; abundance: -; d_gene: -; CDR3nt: TGTGCCAGCAGCCAAGATTCTACACGCAAGCAGTTCTTC; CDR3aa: CASSQDSTRKQFF
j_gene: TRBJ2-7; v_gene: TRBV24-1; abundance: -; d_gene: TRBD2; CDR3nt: TGTGCCACCAGTGAGGGACTAGCGGGAGTATACGAGCAGTACTTC; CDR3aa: CATSEGLAGVYEQYF
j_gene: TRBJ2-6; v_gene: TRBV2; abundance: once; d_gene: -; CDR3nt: TGTGCCAGCAGGGACCGCTCTGGGGCCAACGTCCTGACTTTC; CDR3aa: CASRDRSGANVLTF
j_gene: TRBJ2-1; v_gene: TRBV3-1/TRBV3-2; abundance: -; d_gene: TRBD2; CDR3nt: TGTGCCAGCAGCCTCGGGACTAGCGGACACCGAAATGAGCAGTTCTTC; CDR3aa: CASSLGTSGHRNEQFF
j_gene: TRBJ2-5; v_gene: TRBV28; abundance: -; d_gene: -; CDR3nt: TGTGCCAGCGCCCCCCTTGGACAGCCCCAAGAGACCCAGTACTTC; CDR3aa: CASAPLGQPQETQYF
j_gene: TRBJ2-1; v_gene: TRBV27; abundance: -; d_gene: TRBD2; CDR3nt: TGTGCCAGCAGGTCCGCGCTAGCGGGATCGCATGAGCAGTTCTTC; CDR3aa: CASRSALAGSHEQFF
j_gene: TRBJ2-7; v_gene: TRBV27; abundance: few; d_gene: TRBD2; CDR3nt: TGTGCCAGCAGTTTTGGTGGAACCGGGACTAGAAGCAGCTACGAGCAGTACTTC; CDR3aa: CASSFGGTGTRSSYEQYF
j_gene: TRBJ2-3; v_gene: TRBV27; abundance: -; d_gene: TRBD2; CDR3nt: TGTGCCAGCAGTGTTAGCGGGAGGTTGTATACGCAGTATTTT; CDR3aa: CASSVSGRLYTQYF
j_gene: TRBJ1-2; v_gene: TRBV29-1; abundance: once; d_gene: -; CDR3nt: TGCAGCGTTGAGGTCGGGTTGGGGTTTAACTATGGCTACACCTTC; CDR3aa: CSVEVGLGFNYGYTF
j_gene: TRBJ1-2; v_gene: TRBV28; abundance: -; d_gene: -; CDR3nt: TGTGCCAGCAGAGGGACGACCAACTATGGCTACACCTTC; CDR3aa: CASRGTTNYGYTF
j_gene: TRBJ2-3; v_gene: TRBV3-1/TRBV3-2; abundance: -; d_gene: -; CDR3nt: TGTGCCAGCAGACCGCATAGGGGGGTCACAGATACGCAGTATTTT; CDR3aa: CASRPHRGVTDTQYF
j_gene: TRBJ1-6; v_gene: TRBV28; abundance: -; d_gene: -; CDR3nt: TGTGCCAGCAGCCCAAGCTCGGAGAATTCACCCCTCCACTTT; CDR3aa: CASSPSSENSPLHF
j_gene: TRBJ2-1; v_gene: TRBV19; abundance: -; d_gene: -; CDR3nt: TGTGCCAGTAGTACCTCAGGGAATGAGCAGTTCTTC; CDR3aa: CASSTSGNEQFF
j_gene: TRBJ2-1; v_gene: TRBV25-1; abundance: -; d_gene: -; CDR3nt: TGTGCCAGCAGGGGCGCCTATGAGCAGTTCTTC; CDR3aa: CASRGAYEQFF
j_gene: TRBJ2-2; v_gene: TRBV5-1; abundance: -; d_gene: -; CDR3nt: TGCGCCAGCAGGGTCGAGAACACCGGGGAGCTGTTTTTT; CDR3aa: CASRVENTGELFF
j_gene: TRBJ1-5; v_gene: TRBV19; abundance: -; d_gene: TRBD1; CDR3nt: TGTGCCAGTAGTCCCCGGACAGGGGGCGATAATCAGCCCCAGCATTTT; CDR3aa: CASSPRTGGDNQPQHF
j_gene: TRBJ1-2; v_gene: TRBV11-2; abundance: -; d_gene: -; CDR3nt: TGTGCCAGCAGCTTAGGAGGTTTGGGGGGCTACACCTTC; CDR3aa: CASSLGGLGGYTF
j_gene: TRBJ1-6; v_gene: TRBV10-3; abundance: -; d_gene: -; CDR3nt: TGTGCCATCAGTGGAAGGAACGGGGCGAGGGATTCACCCCTCCACTTT; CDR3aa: CAISGRNGARDSPLHF
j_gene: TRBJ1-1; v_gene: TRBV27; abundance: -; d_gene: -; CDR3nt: TGTGCCAGCAGTTTATCCAGGAACGCTGAAGCTTTCTTT; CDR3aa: CASSLSRNAEAFF
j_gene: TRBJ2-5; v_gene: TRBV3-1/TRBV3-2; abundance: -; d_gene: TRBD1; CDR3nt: TGTGCCAGCAGCCTCACAGGGGGCGCGGAGACCCAGTACTTC; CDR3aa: CASSLTGGAETQYF
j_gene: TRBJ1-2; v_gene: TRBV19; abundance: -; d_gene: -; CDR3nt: TGTGCCAGTAGTATGGGGGCTTTGCAGCTCTATGGCTACACCTTC; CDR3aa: CASSMGALQLYGYTF
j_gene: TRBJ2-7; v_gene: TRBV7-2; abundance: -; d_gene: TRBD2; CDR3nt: TGTGCCAGCAGCCCCACATCCTTAGCGGGGGGGCGCGAGCAGTACTTC; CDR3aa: CASSPTSLAGGREQYF
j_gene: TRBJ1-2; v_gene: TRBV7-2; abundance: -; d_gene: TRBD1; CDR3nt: TGTGCCAGCAGCTTACCCCGGGACAGCTCCCAATTGGTCTTC; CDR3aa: CASSLPRDSSQLVF
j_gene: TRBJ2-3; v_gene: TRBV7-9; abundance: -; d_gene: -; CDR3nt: TGTGCCAGCACCCGACAACCCACAGATACGCAGTATTTT; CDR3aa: CASTRQPTDTQYF
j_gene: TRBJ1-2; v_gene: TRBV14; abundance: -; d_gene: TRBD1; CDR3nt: TGTGCCAGCAGCCCTCGGACAGGGGAAGGCTACACCTTC; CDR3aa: CASSPRTGEGYTF
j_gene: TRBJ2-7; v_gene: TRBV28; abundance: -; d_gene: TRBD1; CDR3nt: TGTGCCAGCAACGGACAGGGGAGGTACGAGCAGTACTTC; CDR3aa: CASNGQGRYEQYF
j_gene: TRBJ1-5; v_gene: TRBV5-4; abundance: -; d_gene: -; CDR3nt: TGTGCCAGCAGCGTGGACGGGAATCAGCCCCAGCATTTT; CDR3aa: CASSVDGNQPQHF
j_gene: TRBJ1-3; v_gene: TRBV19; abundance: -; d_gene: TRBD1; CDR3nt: TGTGCCAGTAGTACCGAAGGGGGCTACTCTGGAAACACCATATATTTT; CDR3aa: CASSTEGGYSGNTIYF
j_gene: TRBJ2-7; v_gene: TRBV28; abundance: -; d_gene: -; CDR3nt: TGTGCCAGCAGTTTATTTGAGCAGGGCTACGAGCAGTACTTC; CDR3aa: CASSLFEQGYEQYF
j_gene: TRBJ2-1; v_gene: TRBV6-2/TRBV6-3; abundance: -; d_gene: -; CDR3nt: TGTGCCAGCAGTTACTCAAATGAGGTATACAATGAGCAGTTCTTC; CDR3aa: CASSYSNEVYNEQFF
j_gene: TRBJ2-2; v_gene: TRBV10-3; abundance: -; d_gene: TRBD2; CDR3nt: TGTGCCATCAGATCTAGCGGGGGGACGAACACCGGGGAGCTGTTTTTT; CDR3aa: CAIRSSGGTNTGELFF
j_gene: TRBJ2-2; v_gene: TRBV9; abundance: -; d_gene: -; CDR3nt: TGTGCCAGCAGCCTCCCCCCCGGGGAGCTGTTTTTT; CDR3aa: CASSLPPGELFF
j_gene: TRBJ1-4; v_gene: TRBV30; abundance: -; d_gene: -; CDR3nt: TGTGCCTGGGACCGGGACGGTGAAAAACTGTTTTTT; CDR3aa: CAWDRDGEKLFF
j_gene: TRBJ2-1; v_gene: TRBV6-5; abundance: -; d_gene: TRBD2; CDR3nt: TGTGCCAGCAGTTACGGCGGGGGTAACAATGAGCAGTTCTTC; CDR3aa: CASSYGGGNNEQFF
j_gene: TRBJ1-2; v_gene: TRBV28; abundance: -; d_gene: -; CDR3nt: TGTGCCAGCAGTTTGAATAACAGAGGGGACTACACCTTC; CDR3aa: CASSLNNRGDYTF
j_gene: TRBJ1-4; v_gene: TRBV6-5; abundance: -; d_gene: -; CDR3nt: TGTGCCAGTCTCGCCGAAAAACTGTTTTTT; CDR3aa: CASLAEKLFF
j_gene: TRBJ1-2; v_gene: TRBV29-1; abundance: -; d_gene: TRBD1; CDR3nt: TGCAGCGTCGATTCATTGACAGGGAAGGGCTACACCTTC; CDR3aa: CSVDSLTGKGYTF
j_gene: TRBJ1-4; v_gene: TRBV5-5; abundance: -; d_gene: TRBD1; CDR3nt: TGTGCCAGCAGCCCCGACAGGGGGGAAACAACTAATGAAAAACTGTTTTTT; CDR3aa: CASSPDRGETTNEKLFF
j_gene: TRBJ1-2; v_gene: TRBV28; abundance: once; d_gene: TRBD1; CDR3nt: TGTGCCAGCGGACAGGGTGCCTATGGCTACACCTTC; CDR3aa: CASGQGAYGYTF
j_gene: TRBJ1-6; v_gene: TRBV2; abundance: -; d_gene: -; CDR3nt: TGTGCCAGCAGACAAACCGCTTATAATTCACCCCTCCACTTT; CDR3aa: CASRQTAYNSPLHF
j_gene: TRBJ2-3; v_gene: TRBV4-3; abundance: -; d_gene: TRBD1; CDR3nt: TGCGCCAGCAGCCAAGATCGCGGACAGGGGGCAACAGATACGCAGTATTTT; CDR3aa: CASSQDRGQGATDTQYF
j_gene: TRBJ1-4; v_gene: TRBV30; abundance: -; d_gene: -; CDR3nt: TGTGCCCTATCCCTGGGGGTTACTAATGAAAAACTGTTTTTT; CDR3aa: CALSLGVTNEKLFF
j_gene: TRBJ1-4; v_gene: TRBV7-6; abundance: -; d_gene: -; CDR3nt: TGTGCCAGCAGCTTAGCGCCACAGGGCTTGGATGAAAAACTGTTTTTT; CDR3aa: CASSLAPQGLDEKLFF
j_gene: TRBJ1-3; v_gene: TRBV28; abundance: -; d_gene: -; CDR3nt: TGTGCCAGCAGTTTAGCGGCGGGGTTTTTGGGGGGACGAAACACCATATATTTT; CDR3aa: CASSLAAGFLGGRNTIYF
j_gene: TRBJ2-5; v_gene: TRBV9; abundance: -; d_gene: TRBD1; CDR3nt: TGTGCCAGCAGCGTAGGGGGGACAGGGCCCCAAGAGACCCAGTACTTC; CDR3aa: CASSVGGTGPQETQYF
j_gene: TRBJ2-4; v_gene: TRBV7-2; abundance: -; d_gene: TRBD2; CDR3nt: TGTGCCAGCAGCTTAGATCCTAGCGGGAGGACGGGGGCCAAAAACATTCAGTACTTC; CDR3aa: CASSLDPSGRTGAKNIQYF
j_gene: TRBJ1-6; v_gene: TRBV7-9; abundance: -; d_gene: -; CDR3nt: TGTGCCAGCAGCTTAATTTCGGGGGTCAATTCACCCCTCCACTTT; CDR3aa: CASSLISGVNSPLHF
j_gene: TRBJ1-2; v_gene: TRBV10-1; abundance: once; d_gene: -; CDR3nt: TGCGCCAGCAGTGAAGGACGGACCTATGGCTACACCTTC; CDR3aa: CASSEGRTYGYTF